One and the same sample provided the 5 T cell receptor beta chains below, sequenced in a study of identical twins. TCRdb passed the 5' RACE reads through MiXCR, listing each CDR3 protein once. The sample yields some 1,600,000 distinct CDR3 sequences, about 32% seen once. Sequencing input: cord blood. The receptor set was obtained from a newborn girl in good health.

This sequence joins TRBV3-1 and TRBJ1-3; 8 bases are shared with TRBD1. The length of the CDR3 is 17 residues. The germline V gene encodes CDR1 LGHDT and CDR2 YNNKEL (reference sequence). V gave up 4 bases and J gave up 3 bases; unmatched junction bases: 11. This CDR3 reads CASSRNDRGLRGNTIYF. The CDR3 region has the DNA TGTGCCAGCAGCCGGAACGACAGGGGACTCCGTGGAAACACCATATATTTT.

J is TRBJ1-5 and V is TRBV6-1, with 7 bases aligning to TRBD1. The CDR3 has 14 amino acids. CDR1 and CDR2 from the germline V gene are MNHNS and SASEGT. With 3 bases clipped from V and 6 bases from J, the junction kept 5 bases outside the gene matches. CDR3 sequence (DNA): TGTGCCAGCAGTGACTACAGGGGAAGTCAGCCCCAGCATTTT. The encoded protein is CASSDYRGSQPQHF.

This clonotype has just one count. A read error is likely, as this CDR3 ends without the conserved phenylalanine or tryptophan. This chain connects TRBV4-2 to TRBJ1-1, with D maybe TRBD1 (5 bases). Germline loops: CDR1 LGHNA, CDR2 YNFKEQ. This CDR3 is 13 amino acids long. Trimming removed 4 bases at V and 1 base at J, with 7 bases between. The CDR3 here is CASSRTGNTEAFL. The CDR3 DNA reads as TGTGCCAGCAGCCGAACAGGGAACACTGAAGCTTTCTTA.

This clonotype occurred many times. The DNA of the CDR3 is TGCGCCAGCAGCTTGCTACATGGAGTTCGAAACTATGGCTACACCTTC. Its translation is CASSLLHGVRNYGYTF. This chain connects TRBV5-1 to TRBJ1-2, with D unclear. CDR1 is SGHRS and CDR2 is YFSETQ in the germline V gene. Trimming left V 1 base short and J 2 bases short, with 15 bases between. There are 16 residues in the CDR3.

This clonotype was detected a few times. The genes are TRBV7-2 and TRBJ1-5, with TRBD1 identical over 7 bases. The CDR3 is 16 residues long. Trimming cost V 1 base and J 3 bases; bases outside gene matches: 6. Germline CDR1 reads SGHTA; CDR2 reads FQGNSA. The chain's CDR3 is CASSLGNRGYNQPQHF. Here the CDR3 DNA reads TGTGCCAGCAGCTTAGGGAACAGGGGCTACAATCAGCCCCAGCATTTT.